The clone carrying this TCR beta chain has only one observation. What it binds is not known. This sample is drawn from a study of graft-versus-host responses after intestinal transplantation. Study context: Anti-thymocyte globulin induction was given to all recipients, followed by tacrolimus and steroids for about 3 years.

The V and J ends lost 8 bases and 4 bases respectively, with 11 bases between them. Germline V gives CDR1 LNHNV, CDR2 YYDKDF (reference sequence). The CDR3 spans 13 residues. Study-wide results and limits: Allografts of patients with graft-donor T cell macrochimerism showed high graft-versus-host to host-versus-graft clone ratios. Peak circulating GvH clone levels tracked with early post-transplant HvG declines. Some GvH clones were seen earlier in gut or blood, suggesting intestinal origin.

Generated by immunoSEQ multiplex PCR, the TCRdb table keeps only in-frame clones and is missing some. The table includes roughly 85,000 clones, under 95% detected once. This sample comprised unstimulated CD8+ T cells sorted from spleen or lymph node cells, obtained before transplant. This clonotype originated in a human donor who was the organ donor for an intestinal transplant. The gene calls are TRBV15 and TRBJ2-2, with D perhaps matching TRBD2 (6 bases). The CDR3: CATRETGTGELFF. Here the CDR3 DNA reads TGTGCCACCCGGGAGACGGGCACCGGGGAGCTGTTTTTT. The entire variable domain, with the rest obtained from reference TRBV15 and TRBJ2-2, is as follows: DAMVIQNPRYQVTQFGKPVTLSCSQTLNHNVMYWYQQKSSQAPKLLFHYYDKDFNNEADTPDNFQSRRPNTSFCFLDIRSPGLGDTAMYLCATRETGTGELFFGEGSRLTVL.